The 26 T cell receptor beta chains presented below share a single source sample, sequenced in a study of graft-versus-host responses after intestinal transplantation. The researchers put 200,000 CFSE-labeled responder cells into plates with 200,000 irradiated, violet-dye-labeled stimulator cells. Sequencing used immunoSEQ multiplex PCR; TCRdb keeps in-frame clones, though not all of them. Altogether 20,000 to 25,000 clones are present, roughly 44% being singletons, with the ten largest covering around 1.5%. Sequences were derived from alloreactive CD8+ T cells from a mixed lymphocyte reaction culture, sampled before transplantation. Regarding subset: CFSE-low proliferating T cells sorted from roughly 6-day pre-transplant mixed lymphocyte reaction (GvH or HvG direction). All receptors come from a human patient who was an organ donor for intestinal transplantation.

This clone is deemed medium-sized (0.01 to 0.1%). V gene TRBV4-1 combines with J gene TRBJ2-7; 9 positions match TRBD1. Losses at the gene ends were 4 bases for V and 5 bases for J; bases not matched to a gene: 6. Germline assignment: CDR1 MGHRA and CDR2 YSYEKL. The CDR3 runs to 14 residues. CDR3 DNA sequence: TGCGCCAGCAGCCCAGGGACAGGGAGCCACGAGCAGTACTTC. The encoded protein is CASSPGTGSHEQYF.

The gene calls are TRBV10-3 and TRBJ2-3, with a tentative D call TRBD2 (6 bases). Germline V gene data show CDR1 as ENHRY and CDR2 as SYGVKD. V dropped 2 bases and J dropped 0 bases, with 12 bases sitting between them. This CDR3 region has 16 residues. CDR3 amino acids: CAISEEVAVSTDTQYF. DNA of the CDR3: TGTGCCATCAGTGAGGAGGTAGCGGTTAGCACAGATACGCAGTATTTT.

This chain links TRBV5-4 with TRBJ2-3; D remains unclear. There are 20 residues in the CDR3. Trimming stripped 2 bases from V and 0 bases from J, with 25 bases between. Germline assignment: CDR1 SGHNT and CDR2 YYREEE (reference sequence). CDR3 residues: CASSFRFRMGGARSTDTQYF. The DNA for the CDR3 is TGTGCCAGCAGCTTTCGTTTCCGGATGGGTGGAGCGCGTAGCACAGATACGCAGTATTTT.

The V call is TRBV5-1, the J call TRBJ2-5; 10 bases agree with TRBD2. In germline, CDR1 is SGHRS, CDR2 YFSETQ. Trimming cost V 2 bases and J 5 bases; bases outside gene matches: 6. The CDR3 sequence is 15 residues long. DNA for the CDR3: TGCGCCAGCAGCTTCCTAGCGGGAGCACGGGAGACCCAGTACTTC. It encodes CASSFLAGARETQYF.

This clone is labeled as medium-sized. This sequence joins TRBV19 and TRBJ2-7; D remains unclear. CDR3 length: 11 residues. Looked up from germline, CDR1 is LNHDA and CDR2 is SQIVND (reference sequence). V lost 4 bases, J lost 3 bases, and 4 bases lay in between. The CDR3 protein is CASSNLYEQYF. The CDR3 bases are TGTGCCAGTAGTAACCTCTACGAGCAGTACTTC.

The CDR3 coding sequence is TGTGCCAGCAGCTTGGCATGGTCGGGCCGTCTCGGCAATCAGCCCCAGCATTTT. It yields the protein CASSLAWSGRLGNQPQHF. The V gene is TRBV5-8, the J gene TRBJ1-5, with D unresolved. V lost 0 bases to trimming and J lost 2 bases, with 18 bases between them. CDR1 and CDR2 from the germline V gene are SGHTS and YDEGEE. The CDR3 is made up of 18 amino acids.

This clone was seen more than once but under ten times. This chain joins TRBV9 and TRBJ2-7; tentatively, D is TRBD1 (5 bases). Germline V gene lookup returns CDR1 SGDLS and CDR2 YYNGEE. The CDR3 is made up of 13 amino acids. V lost 3 bases and J lost 3, with 10 bases in between. CDR3 protein: CASSGLTGYEQYF. DNA of the CDR3: TGTGCCAGCAGCGGTCTAACAGGCTACGAGCAGTACTTC.

This clone was observed a few times. This chain links TRBV28 with TRBJ2-4, with 10 bases lining up with TRBD1. V lost 5 bases, J lost 0 bases, and 7 bases stayed unmatched. The CDR3 spans 17 residues. The germline V gene encodes CDR1 MDHEN and CDR2 SYDVKM. CDR3 sequence reads: CASSAGQGELAKNIQYF. The CDR3 region has the DNA TGTGCCAGCAGTGCCGGACAGGGGGAACTAGCCAAAAACATTCAGTACTTC.

This clone was observed once. A far larger clone is only one base removed, so a read error is likely. Other DNA variants within this sample encode the same CDR3. This chain uses TRBV6-6 with TRBJ1-1, with D tentatively TRBD1 (5 bases). Between the trimmed V and J ends, which lost 4 bases and 10 bases, there was a span of 10 bases. The CDR3 has 11 residues. Germline lookup yields CDR1 MNHNY and CDR2 SVGAGI (reference sequence). In DNA, the CDR3 is TGTGCCAGCAGTTCCGGCGGGGGAGCTTTCTTT. This codes for CASSSGGGAFF.

The rearrangement uses TRBV5-4 and TRBJ2-7; D unresolved. The CDR3 runs 15 residues. V was cut by 0 bases and J by 5 bases, with 15 bases left in between. Germline CDR1 and CDR2: SGHNT and YYREEE (reference sequence). CDR3 nucleotides: TGTGCCAGCAGCTTGGGTTCCAGGAGCTTCGACGAGCAGTACTTC. Translating it yields CASSLGSRSFDEQYF.

The chain recombines TRBV27 with TRBJ1-2; the D gene is possibly TRBD1 (6 bases). The germline gives CDR1 MNHEY, CDR2 SMNVEV (reference sequence). The CDR3 has 17 amino acids. The germline V and J ends were trimmed by 7 bases and 2 bases, with 23 bases remaining between them. This chain's CDR3 is CASTISFLWTANYGYTF. CDR3 DNA sequence: TGTGCCAGCACCATATCCTTTTTATGGACAGCGAACTATGGCTACACCTTC.

The J gene is TRBJ2-2, the V gene TRBV11-2; possibly TRBD2 for D (6 bases). Germline CDR1 SGHAT, CDR2 FQNNGV. Trimming stripped 5 bases from V and 1 base from J, with 14 bases between. The CDR3 is 16 residues long. CDR3 sequence: CASSPRLGGNTGELFF. The CDR3 DNA is TGTGCCAGCAGCCCGAGACTAGGCGGGAACACCGGGGAGCTGTTTTTT.

The chain employs TRBV30 and TRBJ1-5, with D perhaps TRBD1 (5 bases). V lost 2 bases to trimming and J lost 6 bases, with 14 bases between them. The CDR3 sequence is 14 residues long. Germline CDR1 is GTSNPN and CDR2 is SVGIG (reference sequence). The chain's CDR3 is CAWSYGGSGQPQHF. The DNA for the CDR3 is TGTGCCTGGAGTTACGGGGGATCCGGTCAGCCCCAGCATTTT.

The chain links TRBV11-2 to TRBJ1-1, with D possibly being TRBD1 (5 bases). Germline V lookup: CDR1 SGHAT, CDR2 FQNNGV. The germline V and J ends were trimmed by 0 bases and 11 bases, with 19 bases remaining between them. The CDR3 totals 15 residues. CDR3 in DNA: TGTGCCAGCAGCTTAGACCCGGGACCCAGGGAGGAGGCTTTCTTT. Protein sequence: CASSLDPGPREEAFF.

This rearrangement joins TRBV25-1 to TRBJ2-3, with D unclear. Trimming cost V 2 bases and J 3 bases, with 9 bases left between them. CDR3 length: 14 amino acids. The germline gives CDR1 MGHDK, CDR2 SYGVNS. Here the CDR3 reads CASSEIPSTDTQYF. The DNA of the CDR3 is TGTGCCAGCAGTGAAATACCATCAACAGATACGCAGTATTTT.

The chain has TRBV6-6 and TRBJ2-3; D could derive from TRBD1 or TRBD2 (5 bases each). The germline V gene encodes CDR1 MNHNY and CDR2 SVGAGI (reference sequence). V lost 2 bases and J 6 bases, leaving 15 bases between the germline ends. This CDR3 has 15 amino acids. Here the CDR3 DNA reads TGTGCCAGCAGTTACGGGACGCATAATTGGGATACGCAGTATTTT. The encoded protein is CASSYGTHNWDTQYF.

Points on this clone: This CDR3 is missing its conserved last phenylalanine or tryptophan, likely due to a read error. The chain combines TRBV11-2 with TRBJ2-7; the D gene is possibly TRBD2 (7 bases). The CDR3 length is 14 residues. With 5 bases removed from V and 1 base from J, the gap between germline ends came to 12 bases. Per the germline V gene, CDR1 is SGHAT and CDR2 is FQNNGV. CDR3 region: CASSLGGASYEQYL. CDR3 bases: TGTGCCAGCAGCCTTGGGGGGGCGTCCTACGAGCAGTACCTC.

The chain combines TRBV7-2 with TRBJ2-5, with 7 bases lining up with TRBD2. This CDR3 has 15 amino acids. Germline CDR1 reads SGHTA; CDR2 reads FQGNSA. Trimming took 7 bases from V and 5 from J; bases not matched to a gene: 13. The CDR3 protein is CASTDSAGAGETQYF. In nucleotides, the CDR3 is TGTGCCAGCACCGATTCGGCGGGAGCCGGGGAGACCCAGTACTTC.

The chain combines TRBV4-1 with TRBJ1-2; D is undetermined. Germline V gene data show CDR1 as MGHRA and CDR2 as YSYEKL. Trimming cost V 2 bases and J 3 bases, with 13 bases left between them. The CDR3 contains 15 residues. CDR3 residues: CASSQFTGPDYGYTF. DNA for the CDR3: TGCGCCAGCAGCCAATTTACCGGGCCGGACTATGGCTACACCTTC.

This chain uses TRBV6-1 with TRBJ2-7; a possible D gene is TRBD2 (5 bases). V lost 6 bases and J 3 bases, leaving 12 bases between the germline ends. In germline, CDR1 is MNHNS, CDR2 SASEGT. This CDR3 spans 13 amino acids. In DNA form, the CDR3 reads TGTGCCAGCAGCGGACTCTGGGGCTACGAGCAGTACTTC. This gives the protein CASSGLWGYEQYF.

This chain connects TRBV27 to TRBJ2-7; 14 nucleotides agree with TRBD2. The V gene's germline CDR1 is MNHEY and CDR2 SMNVEV (reference sequence). The CDR3 is 22 amino acids. With V trimmed by 6 bases and J by 2 bases, 24 bases remained unmatched. Written as DNA, the CDR3 is TGTGCCAGCAGCAAAACTCGATATCCGGGACTAGCGGGAGTTTATGGAACCTACGAGCAGTACTTC. This translates into CASSKTRYPGLAGVYGTYEQYF.

This chain links TRBV9 with TRBJ1-4; no reliable D call. With 0 bases removed from V and 8 bases from J, the gap between germline ends came to 11 bases. Per the germline V gene, CDR1 is SGDLS and CDR2 is YYNGEE. The CDR3 runs 14 residues. The CDR3: CASSVGNLGEKLFF. The CDR3 nucleotides read TGTGCCAGCAGCGTAGGGAACTTAGGGGAAAAACTGTTTTTT.

The V call is TRBV4-2, the J call TRBJ2-4; the D is unclear. The germline V gene encodes CDR1 LGHNA and CDR2 YNFKEQ. V gave up 4 bases and J gave up 0 bases, with 10 bases separating them. This CDR3 region has 15 residues. The CDR3 DNA is TGTGCCAGCAGCCTTGTCGTGAGAGCCAAAAACATTCAGTACTTC. Protein sequence: CASSLVVRAKNIQYF.

The chain couples TRBV6-5 to TRBJ1-3; D uncertain. This CDR3 region has 13 residues. Germline CDR1 is MNHEY and CDR2 is SVGAGI. The germline V and J ends were trimmed by 4 bases and 4 bases, with 8 bases remaining between them. This CDR3 is CASSSPGGNTIYF. The DNA for the CDR3 is TGTGCCAGCAGTTCCCCGGGAGGAAACACCATATATTTT.

The gene calls are TRBV9 and TRBJ1-1; D unresolved. Trimming removed 3 bases from V and 5 bases from J, with 14 bases in between. The CDR3 extends over 14 amino acids. Germline CDR1 reads SGDLS; CDR2 reads YYNGEE. CDR3 loop: CASSASSWRTEAFF. The CDR3 coding sequence is TGTGCCAGCAGCGCCAGTAGCTGGAGGACTGAAGCTTTCTTT.

The chain combines TRBV7-8 with TRBJ2-5; D may be TRBD2 (6 bases). Germline V gene data show CDR1 as SGHVS and CDR2 as FQNEAQ. V dropped 5 bases and J dropped 3 bases, with 16 bases sitting between them. CDR3 length: 15 residues. The CDR3 here is CASSLQTGGKETQYF. The CDR3 nucleotides read TGTGCCAGCAGCCTTCAAACCGGGGGTAAAGAGACCCAGTACTTC.